A single sample gave rise to the 4 T cell receptor beta chains below, sequenced in a study of untreated major depressive disorder. Their antigens are not known. Findings of the study overall: Depressed patients' CD4+ T cells carried increased TRBV05-01 (Vbeta 5.1) usage versus control CD4+ T cells.

TCRdb keeps only in-frame clones here, not all; method: immunoSEQ multiplex PCR. Found here are under 20,000 clones, 92% of them singletons; the top ten hold more than 0.55%. What was sequenced was CD4+ T cells from PBMCs. All receptors come from a woman aged 40-49 years with major depressive disorder.

The chain links TRBV25-1 to TRBJ1-4, with D possibly TRBD1 on 6 matching bases. CDR1 and CDR2 from the germline V gene are MGHDK and SYGVNS. The CDR3 extends over 16 amino acids. The V and J ends lost 4 bases and 7 bases respectively, with 19 bases between them. The CDR3: CASSADYRAVGEKLFF. CDR3 in DNA: TGTGCCAGCAGTGCCGATTACAGGGCAGTGGGTGAAAAACTGTTTTTT.

J is TRBJ2-3 and V is TRBV6-5; TRBD1 is a possible D gene (6 bases). Trimming took off 0 bases at V and 2 bases at J, with 12 bases between the two ends. This CDR3 has 16 residues. Per the germline V gene, CDR1 is MNHEY and CDR2 is SVGAGI. This chain's CDR3 is CASSYSSRGTTDTQYF. The CDR3, as DNA: TGTGCCAGCAGTTACTCGAGCAGGGGCACCACAGATACGCAGTATTTT.

The V gene is TRBV30, the J gene TRBJ2-2; 7 bases match TRBD2. This CDR3 comprises 16 residues. V dropped 0 bases and J dropped 5; count of bases not matched to a gene: 9. Per the germline V gene, CDR1 is GTSNPN and CDR2 is SVGIG (reference sequence). The CDR3 sequence is CAWSVPSGGRTGELFF. The CDR3 region has the DNA TGTGCCTGGAGTGTCCCGTCGGGAGGAAGGACCGGGGAGCTGTTTTTT.

V gene TRBV29-1 combines with J gene TRBJ2-1, with unresolved D. This CDR3 is 13 amino acids long. Deletions cut 2 bases from V and 6 bases from J, with 11 bases between. Per the germline V gene, CDR1 is SQVTM and CDR2 is ANQGSEA. In DNA, the CDR3 is TGCAGCGTTGAACCTTACACCGGCAATGAGCAGTTCTTC. Residues: CSVEPYTGNEQFF.